The clone carrying this T cell receptor beta chain came up once. This may be a read error: a much more frequent sequence differs by one nucleotide. Each CDR3 protein gets one entry after TCRdb re-called the multiplex PCR reads with MiXCR. This table holds 140,000 to 150,000 distinct CDR3 sequences, 30% to 35% found once. This sample stems from a study of breast tumors, draining lymph nodes, adjacent tissues. The CDR3 sequence is 15 residues long. Per the germline V gene, CDR1 is SEHNR and CDR2 is FQNEAQ (reference sequence). Breast cancer patients provided tissue from their axillary draining lymph nodes.

This receptor was identified in a female donor with breast cancer. Some clones in this sample may be carry-over from other donors' samples. Sequenced: axillary lymph node tissue. The chain carries TRBV7-9 and TRBJ1-2; TRBD1 matches 7 bases. The CDR3 nucleotides read TGTGCCAGCGGCACAATGGCCAGGGGGTTGTATGGCTACCCCTTC. This sequence encodes CASGTMARGLYGYPF.